This T cell receptor beta chain came from a study of CD8+CD57+ T cells in acquired aplastic anemia. It was genomic DNA that served as the template for profiling TCR beta VDJ and CDR3. TCRdb recomputed calls from the reads with MiXCR, one row per CDR3 protein. The profile shows roughly 100,000 distinct CDR3 sequences, 65% to 70% of them singletons. This clonotype was seen ten or more times. Patients picked for sequencing had shown CD8+CD57+ cell expansion detected by flow cytometry. CDR1 is DFQATT and CDR2 is SNEGSKA in the germline V gene (reference sequence). Deletions cut 0 bases from V and 3 bases from J, with 30 bases between. This CDR3 is built from 21 residues.

The chain employs TRBV20-1 and TRBJ2-1; D may be TRBD1 (7 bases). The sequence derives from a human donor with aplastic anemia. Sequenced sample: sorted CD4+, CD8+, or CD8+CD57+ T cells (not recorded which) from PBMCs. The CDR3 region is CSARDAGTKTGLGPFYNEQFF. In DNA, the CDR3 is TGCAGTGCTAGAGATGCGGGAACCAAGACAGGGCTAGGCCCCTTCTACAATGAGCAGTTCTTC.